Sequencing of this T cell receptor beta chain was carried out in a study of T cells after yellow fever vaccination. Study-level background: It was SMART-Seq v4 Ultra Low Input that prepared the fractions with low cell numbers.

In its sample, this clonotype was seen many times. The antigen remains undetermined. Template-switching 5'RACE yielded the TCR cDNA; a universal primer site and UMIs were added in the process. TCRdb fed the 5' RACE reads into MiXCR, producing one record per CDR3 protein. Of about 300,000 distinct CDR3 sequences listed, 7.5% to 9% were seen once; the top ten hold 3% to 4%. Overall study results and limits: Subsequent to the booster, the majority of primary-vaccination clones reappeared (around 97% CD4, around 90% CD8).

V lost 8 bases and J lost 2, with 12 bases in between. CDR3 length: 14 amino acids. Sample: CD4+ T cells sorted from PBMCs, taken 5 days after the yellow fever booster vaccination. The chain combines TRBV12-3 or TRBV12-4 with TRBJ2-2; D perhaps matches TRBD1 (5 bases). This TCR came from a young man who received the YFV17D yellow fever vaccine. The CDR3 reads CASGRGINTGELFF. The CDR3 DNA follows: TGTGCCAGCGGTAGGGGTATTAACACCGGGGAGCTGTTTTTT.